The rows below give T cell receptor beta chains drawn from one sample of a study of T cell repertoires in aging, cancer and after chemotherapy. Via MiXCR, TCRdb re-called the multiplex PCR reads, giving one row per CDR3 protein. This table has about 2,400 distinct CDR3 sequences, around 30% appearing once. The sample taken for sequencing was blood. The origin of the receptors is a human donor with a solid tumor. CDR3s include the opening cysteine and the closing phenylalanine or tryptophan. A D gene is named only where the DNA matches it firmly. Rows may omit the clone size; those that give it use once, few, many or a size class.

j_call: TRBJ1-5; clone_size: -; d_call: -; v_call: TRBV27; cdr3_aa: CASGNSKPQHF; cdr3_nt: TGTGCCAGCGGTAACTCGAAGCCCCAGCATTTT
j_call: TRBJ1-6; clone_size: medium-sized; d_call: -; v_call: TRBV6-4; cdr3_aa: CASSARDTNSPLHF; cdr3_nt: TGTGCCAGCAGTGCCCGGGACACCAATTCACCCCTCCACTTT
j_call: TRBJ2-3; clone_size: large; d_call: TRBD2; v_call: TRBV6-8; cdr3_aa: CASSPGTSGGGHTDTQYF; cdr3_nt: TGTGCCAGCAGCCCTGGGACTAGCGGGGGTGGCCACACAGATACGCAGTATTTT
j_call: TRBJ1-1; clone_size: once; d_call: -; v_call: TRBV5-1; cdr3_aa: CASSLDPGNGEAFF; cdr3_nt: TGCGCCAGCAGCTTGGACCCAGGGAACGGTGAAGCTTTCTTT
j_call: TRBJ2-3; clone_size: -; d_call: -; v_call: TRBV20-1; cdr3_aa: CSAEKTDTQYF; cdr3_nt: TGCAGTGCTGAGAAAACAGATACGCAGTATTTT
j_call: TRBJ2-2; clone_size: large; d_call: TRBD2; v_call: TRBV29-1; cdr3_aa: CSVRGGSGTGELFF; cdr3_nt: TGCAGCGTTAGAGGCGGGAGCGGCACCGGGGAGCTGTTTTTT
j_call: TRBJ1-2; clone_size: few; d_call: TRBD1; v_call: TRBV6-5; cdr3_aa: CASSNRDSGSGYTF; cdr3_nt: TGTGCCAGCAGTAACCGGGACAGCGGAAGTGGCTACACCTTC
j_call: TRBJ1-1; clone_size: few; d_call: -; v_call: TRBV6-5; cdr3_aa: CASSEDAVNTEAFF; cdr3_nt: TGTGCCAGCAGTGAAGACGCAGTGAACACTGAAGCTTTCTTT
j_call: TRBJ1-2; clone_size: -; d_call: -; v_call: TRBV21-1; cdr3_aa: CASSRREQGQNYGYTF; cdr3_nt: TGTGCCAGCAGCAGGCGGGAACAGGGACAGAACTATGGCTACACCTTC
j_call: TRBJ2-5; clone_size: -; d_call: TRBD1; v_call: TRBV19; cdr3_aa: CASSRNRGLETQYF; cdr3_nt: TGTGCCAGTAGTAGGAACAGGGGGCTAGAGACCCAGTACTTC
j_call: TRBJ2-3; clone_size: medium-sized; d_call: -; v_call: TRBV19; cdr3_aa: CASSIGREADTQYF; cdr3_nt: TGTGCCAGTAGTATCGGCAGGGAGGCCGATACGCAGTATTTT
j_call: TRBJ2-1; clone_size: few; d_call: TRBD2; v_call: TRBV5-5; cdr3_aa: CASSSTGTSGRFNEQFF; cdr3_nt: TGTGCCAGCAGCTCAACCGGGACTAGCGGGAGGTTTAATGAGCAGTTCTTC
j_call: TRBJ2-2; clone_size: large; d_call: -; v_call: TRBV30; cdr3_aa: CAWSVLASGTGELFF; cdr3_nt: TGTGCCTGGAGTGTCTTAGCGTCTGGTACCGGGGAGCTGTTTTTT
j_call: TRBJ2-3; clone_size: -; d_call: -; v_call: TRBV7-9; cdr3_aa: CASSQEGLGDTQYF; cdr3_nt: TGTGCCAGCAGCCAGGAGGGCCTCGGGGATACGCAGTATTTT
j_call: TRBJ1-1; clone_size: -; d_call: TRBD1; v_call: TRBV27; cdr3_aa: CASGGTGAYTEAFF; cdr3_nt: TGTGCCAGCGGGGGGACAGGGGCCTACACTGAAGCTTTCTTT
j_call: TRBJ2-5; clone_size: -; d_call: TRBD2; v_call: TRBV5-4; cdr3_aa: CASRFPTSGGQQTQYF; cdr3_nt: TGTGCCAGCAGGTTCCCGACTAGCGGGGGGCAACAGACCCAGTACTTC
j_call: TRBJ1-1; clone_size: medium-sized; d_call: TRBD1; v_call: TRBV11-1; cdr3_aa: CASSGRGRTEAFF; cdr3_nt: TGTGCCAGCAGCGGCAGGGGGCGAACTGAAGCTTTCTTT
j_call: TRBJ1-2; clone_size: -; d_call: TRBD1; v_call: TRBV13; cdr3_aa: CANTLGDRGGYGYTF; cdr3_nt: TGTGCCAACACCCTCGGGGACAGGGGAGGGTATGGCTACACCTTC
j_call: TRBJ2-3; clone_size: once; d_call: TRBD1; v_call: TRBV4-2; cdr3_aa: CAGSQAGTGFWADTQYF; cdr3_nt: TGTGCCGGCAGCCAAGCCGGGACAGGGTTTTGGGCAGATACGCAGTATTTT
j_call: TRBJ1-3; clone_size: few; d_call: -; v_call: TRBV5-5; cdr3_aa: CASSSILRNTIYF; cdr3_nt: TGTGCCAGCAGCTCTATTCTCAGAAACACCATATATTTT
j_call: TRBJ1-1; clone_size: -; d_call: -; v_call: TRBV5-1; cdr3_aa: CASSLEGTTEAFF; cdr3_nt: TGCGCCAGCAGCTTGGAGGGGACCACTGAAGCTTTCTTT
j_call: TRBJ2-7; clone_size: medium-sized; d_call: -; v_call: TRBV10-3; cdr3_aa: CAISEGQGGEQYF; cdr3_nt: TGTGCCATCAGTGAGGGGCAGGGTGGCGAGCAGTACTTC
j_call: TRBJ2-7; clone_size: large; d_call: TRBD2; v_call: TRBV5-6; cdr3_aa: CASSGGLESYEQYF; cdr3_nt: TGTGCCAGCAGCGGGGGACTAGAAAGCTACGAGCAGTACTTC
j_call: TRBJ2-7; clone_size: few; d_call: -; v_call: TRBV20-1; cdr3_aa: CSAARTEQYF; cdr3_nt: TGCAGTGCGGCGCGAACCGAGCAGTACTTC
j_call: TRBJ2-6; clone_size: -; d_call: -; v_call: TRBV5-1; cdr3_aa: CASSLDGGRRANVLTF; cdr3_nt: TGCGCCAGCAGCTTGGACGGGGGGCGGAGGGCCAACGTCCTGACTTTC
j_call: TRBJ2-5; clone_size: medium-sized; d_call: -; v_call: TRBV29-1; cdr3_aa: CSVEDFGGTKKETQYF; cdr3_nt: TGCAGCGTTGAAGATTTTGGGGGGACGAAGAAAGAGACCCAGTACTTC
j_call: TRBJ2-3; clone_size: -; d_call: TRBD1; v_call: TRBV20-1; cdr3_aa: CSARTGFSTDTQYF; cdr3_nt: TGCAGTGCTAGGACAGGGTTTAGCACAGATACGCAGTATTTT
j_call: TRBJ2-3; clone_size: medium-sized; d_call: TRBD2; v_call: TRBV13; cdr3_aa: CASSPRGGRTDTQYF; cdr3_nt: TGTGCCAGCAGCCCCCGGGGGGGCCGCACAGATACGCAGTATTTT
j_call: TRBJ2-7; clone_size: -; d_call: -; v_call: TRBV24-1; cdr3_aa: CATPRGRGPYEQYF; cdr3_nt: TGTGCCACCCCTAGGGGACGGGGACCCTACGAGCAGTACTTC
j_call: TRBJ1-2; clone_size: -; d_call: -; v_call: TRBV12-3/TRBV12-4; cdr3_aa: CASVPETWGYGYTF; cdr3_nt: TGTGCCAGCGTCCCGGAAACCTGGGGCTATGGCTACACCTTC
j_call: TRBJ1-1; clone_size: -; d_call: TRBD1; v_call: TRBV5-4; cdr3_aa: CASSSAGTVGTEAFF; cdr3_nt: TGTGCCAGCAGCTCCGCCGGGACAGTAGGCACTGAAGCTTTCTTT